The rows below give T cell receptor beta chains drawn from one sample of a study of blood T cell repertoires in COVID-19. The data were produced by immunoSEQ multiplex PCR, yet TCRdb's version contains in-frame clones alone and is incomplete. The sample yields approximately 74,000 clones, over 75% seen once. Sequenced sample: peripheral blood. These receptors originate from a woman aged 55-75 years with acute or convalescent COVID-19. Each CDR3 is given with its conserved first and last residue. The D gene is left open where the match is weak. Expanded clones are given a class, and other clones once, few, many or no size at all.

V	size	D	J	DNA	CDR3
TRBV12-3/TRBV12-4	.	TRBD1	TRBJ2-5	TGTGCCACCACGGACAGGGGAGAGACCCAGTACTTC	CATTDRGETQYF
TRBV20-1	.	.	TRBJ1-2	TGCAGTGCTAGTACAGGGACAACCTATGGCTACACCTTC	CSASTGTTYGYTF
TRBV13	.	.	TRBJ2-5	TGTGCCAGCAGCTTGGGGCGAATTGAGACCCAGTACTTC	CASSLGRIETQYF
TRBV19	.	TRBD1	TRBJ2-4	TGTGCCAGCGCACCGACAGGGGAAAACATTCAGTACTTC	CASAPTGENIQYF
TRBV7-6	.	.	TRBJ2-2	TGTGCCAGCAGCGCCAACCCTAGCGTAAGAACCGGGGAGCTGTTTTTT	CASSANPSVRTGELFF
TRBV7-9	.	TRBD1	TRBJ1-2	TGTGCCAGCAGCTTTAGAGGGGGCGCGGCCTATGGCTACACCTTC	CASSFRGGAAYGYTF
TRBV27	.	.	TRBJ1-1	TGTGCCAGCAGTTTTGGGGGGGACACTGAAGCTTTCTTT	CASSFGGDTEAFF
TRBV6-2/TRBV6-3	.	.	TRBJ1-1	TGTGCCAGCAGCCAACCACAGGGTAGGGGCACTGAAGCTTTCTTT	CASSQPQGRGTEAFF
TRBV2	.	TRBD2	TRBJ2-1	TGTGCCAGCAGGTCACTAGCGGGGGGGTTCAATGAGCAGTTCTTC	CASRSLAGGFNEQFF
TRBV6-5	.	TRBD1	TRBJ1-5	TGTGCCAGCAGCCCGGACAGGGTACAGCCCCAGCATTTT	CASSPDRVQPQHF
TRBV15	.	TRBD1	TRBJ1-2	TGTGCCACCGGGACAGGGGGTTCCCCCCATGGCTACACCTTC	CATGTGGSPHGYTF
TRBV9	.	.	TRBJ2-3	TGTGCCAGCAGCGAGAGGCCGTCAGGGGATACGCAGTATTTT	CASSERPSGDTQYF
TRBV4-2	.	TRBD1	TRBJ1-2	TGTGCCAGCAGACCGGCCAGTGACAGGGTCCCTAACTATGGCTACACCTTC	CASRPASDRVPNYGYTF
TRBV28	.	.	TRBJ1-5	TGTGCCAGCAGTTTACCCAGGATGGAAGCTCAGCCCCAGCATTTT	CASSLPRMEAQPQHF
TRBV9	.	TRBD2	TRBJ2-3	TGTGCCAGCAGCGTTAATAGCGGGAGGGCCTCAGATACGCAGTATTTT	CASSVNSGRASDTQYF
TRBV5-8	.	.	TRBJ2-1	TGTGCCAGCAGCTTACTAGTGACCAATGAGCAGTTCTTC	CASSLLVTNEQFF
TRBV21-1	.	.	TRBJ2-1	TGTGCCAGCAGCTCCACGAGCGGGAGGCCAGACAATGAGCAGTTCTTC	CASSSTSGRPDNEQFF
TRBV5-6	.	.	TRBJ2-2	TGTGCCAGCAGCCCGACTGGGAGGAATACCGGGGAGCTGTTTTTT	CASSPTGRNTGELFF
TRBV29-1	few	TRBD1	TRBJ1-2	TGCAGCGTTGAAGGGGGACAGGGCGGCTATGGCTACACCTTC	CSVEGGQGGYGYTF
TRBV5-1	.	.	TRBJ1-4	TGCGCCAGCAGCTTGGTCGTCGATGAAAAACTGTTTTTT	CASSLVVDEKLFF
TRBV3-1/TRBV3-2	.	.	TRBJ1-3	TGTGCCAGCAGCAGGACAGACTCTGGAAACACCATATATTTT	CASSRTDSGNTIYF
TRBV2	.	TRBD2	TRBJ2-5	TGTGCCAGCAGTGAACGTCTAGCGGGAGGTTTAGAGACCCAGTACTTC	CASSERLAGGLETQYF
TRBV6-4	.	TRBD1	TRBJ1-2	TGTGCCAGCAGTGAAACAGGGGGCTATGGCTACACCTTC	CASSETGGYGYTF
TRBV28	.	TRBD1	TRBJ1-2	TGTGCCAGCAACCAGGGGGCAGTTCGGGGATCGCGGCAGGATGGCTACACCTTC	CASNQGAVRGSRQDGYTF
TRBV19	.	TRBD1	TRBJ1-2	TGTGCCAGTAGAGCCTCACAGAGGACAGGAGGAGACTATGGCTACACCTTC	CASRASQRTGGDYGYTF
TRBV2	.	.	TRBJ1-4	TGTGCCAGCAGTGTGGGCAGGTTTAATGAAAAACTGTTTTTT	CASSVGRFNEKLFF
TRBV5-5	.	.	TRBJ1-5	TGTGCCAGCAGCTTGTTACAGACCACCAGCAATCAGCCCCAGCATTTT	CASSLLQTTSNQPQHF
TRBV4-2	.	.	TRBJ2-1	TGTGCCAGCAGCCAAAGGGGGCCCGGGGGCTACAATGAGCAGTTCTTC	CASSQRGPGGYNEQFF
TRBV4-3	.	.	TRBJ2-1	TGCGCCAGCAGCCCCAGAGGGGTGGGGGGATTTAATGAGCAGTTCTTC	CASSPRGVGGFNEQFF
TRBV29-1	once	.	TRBJ2-3	TGCAGCGTCACTATGGGGGCCGTAGATACGCAGTATTTT	CSVTMGAVDTQYF
TRBV7-6	.	.	TRBJ2-1	TGTGCCAGCAGCCTTAGAGGGTATGAGCAGTTCTTC	CASSLRGYEQFF
TRBV4-1	.	.	TRBJ1-3	TGCGCCAGCGAAGCCGTTGGTGGCTCTGGAAACACCATATATTTT	CASEAVGGSGNTIYF
TRBV9	.	TRBD2	TRBJ2-2	TGTGCCAGCAGCTCCGGGACTAGCGGCGGGGAGCTGTTTTTT	CASSSGTSGGELFF
TRBV5-8	.	.	TRBJ2-2	TGTGCCAGCAGCCTCCAGCTGACAGGTAAGACCGGGGAGCTGTTTTTT	CASSLQLTGKTGELFF
TRBV10-3	.	TRBD1	TRBJ2-2	TGTGCCATTTCACGACAGGGGGGCACCGGGGAGCTGTTTTTT	CAISRQGGTGELFF
TRBV11-2	.	.	TRBJ2-5	TGTGCCAGCAGCTTAAACGGGAAGCAAGAGACCCAGTACTTC	CASSLNGKQETQYF
TRBV19	.	TRBD1	TRBJ1-6	TGTGCCAGTAGTATCCCAGGGACAGGGGGCGATTCACCCCTCCACTTT	CASSIPGTGGDSPLHF
TRBV27	once	TRBD2	TRBJ2-1	TGTGCCAGCAGTCCGACCGGGACTAGCGGGAGCACCAATGAGCAGTTCTTC	CASSPTGTSGSTNEQFF
TRBV4-2	.	.	TRBJ1-1	TGTGCCAGCAGCCAAGATTTTTGGACAGATCTCACTGAAGCTTTCTTT	CASSQDFWTDLTEAFF
TRBV6-5	.	.	TRBJ2-1	TGTGCCAGCAGTTATGGTGCAGGGTCTAATGAGCAGTTCTTC	CASSYGAGSNEQFF
TRBV2	.	TRBD1	TRBJ2-3	TGTGCCAGCAGAGACAGGGCCACAGATACGCAGTATTTT	CASRDRATDTQYF
TRBV18	.	.	TRBJ2-5	TGTGCCAGCTCACCCGCAGGGAACCAAGAGACCCAGTACTTC	CASSPAGNQETQYF
TRBV7-6	.	TRBD2	TRBJ2-1	TGTGCCAGCAGCTTGGGGACTAGCGGATACAATGAGCAGTTCTTC	CASSLGTSGYNEQFF
TRBV5-1	.	TRBD2	TRBJ2-3	TGCGCCAGCAGCTCGGGGGGGCCGGCAGATACGCAGTATTTT	CASSSGGPADTQYF